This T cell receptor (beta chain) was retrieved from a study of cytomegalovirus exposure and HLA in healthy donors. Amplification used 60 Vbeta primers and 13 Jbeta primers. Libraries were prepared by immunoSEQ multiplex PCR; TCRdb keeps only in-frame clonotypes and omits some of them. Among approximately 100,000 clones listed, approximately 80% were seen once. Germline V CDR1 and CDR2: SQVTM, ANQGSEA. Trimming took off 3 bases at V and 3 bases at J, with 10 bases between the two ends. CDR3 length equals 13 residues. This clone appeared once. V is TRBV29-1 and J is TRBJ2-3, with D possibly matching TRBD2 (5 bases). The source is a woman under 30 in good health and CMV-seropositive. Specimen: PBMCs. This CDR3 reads CSVDVPGTDTQYF. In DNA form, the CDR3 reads TGCAGCGTTGACGTACCGGGAACAGATACGCAGTATTTT.